This T cell receptor beta chain was recovered during a study of blood T cell repertoires in COVID-19. Study-wide context: Nucleic acid was either cDNA or gDNA, and it came from T cells, B-cell-depleted T cells, or PBMCs.

This clone was found once. Enrolled during active infection, Seattle patients were then followed longitudinally. In the original workflow: Scientists estimated how many nucleated cells there were by amplifying reference gene primers. Produced via immunoSEQ multiplex PCR; TCRdb's table is partial and in-frame only. V and J calls and clone size are those listed in that table; D and trimming were worked out from the DNA. Of fewer than 350,000 clones listed, about 86% are singletons. V dropped 6 bases and J dropped 7; count of bases not matched to a gene: 7. Germline V gene lookup returns CDR1 MNHEY and CDR2 SMNVEV (reference sequence). The CDR3 has 15 amino acids.

The chain recombines TRBV27 with TRBJ2-2, with TRBD1 matching over 11 bases. The sequence was obtained from a young woman with COVID-19, enrolled during active disease. Input material: peripheral blood. DNA for the CDR3: TGTGCCAGCAGCCCGGACAGGGGGCGAAGCGGGGAGCTGTTTTTT. Translated, it gives CASSPDRGRSGELFF.